This is a list of T cell receptor beta chains from one sample in a study of blood T cell repertoires in COVID-19. Profiled with immunoSEQ multiplex PCR; TCRdb holds only in-frame clones, not every one. Of fewer than 250,000 clones detected, approximately 80% appear once; the ten largest clones hold about 9.4%. Input material: peripheral blood. The receptors were gathered from an elderly woman with acute or convalescent COVID-19. The CDR3 runs from the conserved cysteine through the conserved F or W. A D gene is named only where the DNA matches it firmly. Expanded clones are given a class, and other clones once, few, many or no size at all.

V gene	CDR3 length	clone size	J gene	D gene	CDR3 DNA	CDR3 protein
TRBV4-1	19	-	TRBJ2-1	TRBD2	TGCGCCAGCAGCCTACAGACTAGCGGGAGGGGAATGCCCTACAATGAGCAGTTCTTC	CASSLQTSGRGMPYNEQFF
TRBV11-3	11	-	TRBJ2-7	-	TGTGCCAGCAGCCATAGCTACGAGCAGTACTTC	CASSHSYEQYF
TRBV4-3	15	-	TRBJ1-6	TRBD1	TGCGCCAGCAGCCAGGACAGGGATTTTGATTCACCCCTCCACTTT	CASSQDRDFDSPLHF
TRBV4-2	16	-	TRBJ1-6	-	TGTGCCAGCAGCCCCCAACCAGGGCTCTATAATTCACCCCTCCACTTT	CASSPQPGLYNSPLHF
TRBV4-2	17	-	TRBJ2-7	-	TGTGCCAGCAGCCAAGAGCTGGGTCTAGCGATCGGCTACGAGCAGTACTTC	CASSQELGLAIGYEQYF
TRBV6-2/TRBV6-3	16	-	TRBJ1-6	TRBD1	TGTGCCAGCAGCCCTCCCTTGACAGGGAAGGGATCACCCCTCCACTTT	CASSPPLTGKGSPLHF
TRBV6-5	13	once	TRBJ1-1	-	TGTGCCAGCAGACGACAGGTGAACACTGAAGCTTTCTTT	CASRRQVNTEAFF
TRBV19	18	-	TRBJ2-5	TRBD2	TGTGCCAGTAGTATAGAGAGGACTAGCGGGAGTTTTGTCGAGACCCAGTACTTC	CASSIERTSGSFVETQYF
TRBV10-3	15	-	TRBJ2-7	TRBD1	TGTGCCATCAGTGATAGGACAGGCGATTCCTACGAGCAGTACTTC	CAISDRTGDSYEQYF
TRBV24-1	14	-	TRBJ2-2	-	TGTGCCACCAGTGCGCAGGGCAACACCGGGGAGCTGTTTTTT	CATSAQGNTGELFF
TRBV29-1	12	-	TRBJ2-3	-	TGCAGGGGAGGAGACGACACAGATACGCAGTATTTT	CRGGDDTDTQYF
TRBV3-1/TRBV3-2	15	-	TRBJ2-5	TRBD2	TGTGCCAGCAGCCAAGGGACTAGCGTGAAAGAGACCCAGTACTTC	CASSQGTSVKETQYF
TRBV18	13	-	TRBJ1-2	-	TGTGCCAGCTCGGAGGACGCGGCTTATGGCTACACCTTC	CASSEDAAYGYTF
TRBV5-6	13	few	TRBJ1-5	-	TGTGCCAGCAGCTTTCTGGAGAGGCAGCCCCAGCATTTT	CASSFLERQPQHF
TRBV7-3	16	-	TRBJ2-1	-	TGTGCCAGCAGCTTAGGTCTAAAGGGGGGGCTGGCTGAGCAGTTCTTC	CASSLGLKGGLAEQFF
TRBV25-1	14	-	TRBJ1-2	-	TGTGCCAGCAGTGAATCAGGAAAAGGAGGTGGCTACACCTTC	CASSESGKGGGYTF
TRBV7-8	15	-	TRBJ2-1	TRBD2	TGTGCCAGCAGCTGGACTAGCGGTTCCTACAATGAGCAGTTCTTC	CASSWTSGSYNEQFF
TRBV25-1	12	-	TRBJ2-7	-	TGTGCCAGCATGGGGCTACCCTACGAGCAGTACTTC	CASMGLPYEQYF
TRBV4-2	16	few	TRBJ1-1	-	TGTGCCAGCAGCCAAGGGGAGGGGGGCGTGAACACTGAAGCTTTCTTT	CASSQGEGGVNTEAFF
TRBV6-1	17	-	TRBJ1-5	TRBD1	TGTGCCAGCAGTGAAAGGGACAGGGGGCTAGGCAATCAGCCCCAGCATTTT	CASSERDRGLGNQPQHF
TRBV7-8	15	-	TRBJ2-2	-	TGTGCCAGCAGCTCCCCTCGACAGGCCACCGGGGAGCTGTTTTTT	CASSSPRQATGELFF
TRBV7-9	12	many	TRBJ2-1	-	TGTGCCAGCAGCCTGAGCGGGAATGAGCAGTTCTTC	CASSLSGNEQFF
TRBV11-2	12	few	TRBJ2-7	TRBD1	TGTGCCAGCAGCCCAGGGACAGTCGAGCAGTACTTC	CASSPGTVEQYF
TRBV29-1	15	once	TRBJ2-7	-	TGCAGCGTTGGGCTGCCACCGGGGTGGGCCTACGAGCAGTACTTC	CSVGLPPGWAYEQYF
TRBV19	14	-	TRBJ1-4	-	TGTGCCAGTAGTCCACAGCATACTAATGAAAAACTGTTTTTT	CASSPQHTNEKLFF
TRBV7-3	16	-	TRBJ1-2	-	TGTGCCAGCAGCTTGGCGGGGGCCGAAAAGACCTATGGCTACACCTTC	CASSLAGAEKTYGYTF
TRBV6-6	14	-	TRBJ2-7	-	TGTGCCAGCAGTTACCCAGGACAAGGCCGCGAGCAGTACTTC	CASSYPGQGREQYF
TRBV7-9	14	-	TRBJ1-5	TRBD1	TGTGCCAGCAGCTCGGGACAGCCTAATCAGCCCCAGCATTTT	CASSSGQPNQPQHF
TRBV19	14	-	TRBJ1-6	-	TGTGCCAGTAACCGCAGGGAAGACAATTCACCCCTCCACTTT	CASNRREDNSPLHF
TRBV19	14	-	TRBJ2-5	-	TGTGCCAGTAGTATAGGAGGTTCCCAAGAGACCCAGTACTTC	CASSIGGSQETQYF
TRBV5-1	14	-	TRBJ2-6	-	TGCGCCAGCACTCGGGTCTCGGGGGCCAACGTCCTGACTTTC	CASTRVSGANVLTF
TRBV15	17	once	TRBJ2-1	-	TGTGCCACCAGCAGCCCTGGGGGGAGGACGGCTTACAATGAGCAGTTCTTC	CATSSPGGRTAYNEQFF
TRBV11-3	16	once	TRBJ2-1	TRBD2	TGTGCCAGCAGCGGCGGGAGTGTAAGCTCCTACAATGAGCAGTTCTTC	CASSGGSVSSYNEQFF
TRBV7-8	14	-	TRBJ1-3	-	TGTGCCAGCGGTCCTGTCAGCTCTGGAAACACCATATATTTT	CASGPVSSGNTIYF
TRBV14	11	-	TRBJ1-3	TRBD1	TGTGCCAGCCAGGGGGATACCACCATATATTTT	CASQGDTTIYF
TRBV4-1	14	-	TRBJ1-4	-	TGCGCCAGCAGCCAAGAGGGCTTTAATGAAAAACTGTTTTTT	CASSQEGFNEKLFF
TRBV30	15	-	TRBJ1-6	-	TGTGCCTGGAGTGTAACAGGGTGGGGAAATTCACCCCTCCACTTT	CAWSVTGWGNSPLHF
TRBV29-1	17	-	TRBJ2-3	TRBD2	TGCAGCGTTGAAGAGAGACTAGCGGGAGGGGTCACAGATACGCAGTATTTT	CSVEERLAGGVTDTQYF
TRBV19	16	-	TRBJ1-1	TRBD1	TGTGCCAGTAGGAGACAGGGGTCCACCCTGGGTACTGAAGCTTTCTTT	CASRRQGSTLGTEAFF
TRBV19	13	-	TRBJ1-2	-	TGTGCCAGTAGTCCCCGACAGAGGCTTGGCTACACCTTC	CASSPRQRLGYTF
TRBV29-1	15	-	TRBJ1-1	TRBD1	TGCAGCGTCGCCGGAGGACAGGGAGGCTATGCTGAAGCTTTCTTT	CSVAGGQGGYAEAFF
TRBV19	15	many	TRBJ1-5	TRBD1	TGTGCCAGTAGTATCCAGACGACAGGGAATCAGCCCCAGCATTTT	CASSIQTTGNQPQHF
TRBV3-1/TRBV3-2	16	-	TRBJ2-3	-	TGTGCCAGCAGCCCCTTCTTGGGGGCCGTTGATGATACGCAGTATTTT	CASSPFLGAVDDTQYF
TRBV10-1	14	-	TRBJ2-1	-	TGCGCCAGCAGTGACATACTAGTTGGCAATGAGCAGTTCTTC	CASSDILVGNEQFF
TRBV5-1	14	-	TRBJ2-5	-	TGCGCCAGCAGTTCAAGGGCAGGGGAAGAGACCCAGTACTTC	CASSSRAGEETQYF
TRBV27	15	once	TRBJ1-1	-	TGTGCCAGCAGACCATCCCAGGGGAGAAACACTGAAGCTTTCTTT	CASRPSQGRNTEAFF
TRBV28	15	few	TRBJ2-2	-	TGTGCCAGCAGTTGGGCCTCAGGGAACACCGGGGAGCTGTTTTTT	CASSWASGNTGELFF
TRBV11-2	15	-	TRBJ1-4	TRBD1	TGTGCCAGCAGCTTAGTGGGGACAGGAGTCGAAAAACTGTTTTTT	CASSLVGTGVEKLFF
TRBV4-1	15	-	TRBJ2-4	-	TGCGCCAGCAGCCAACAGAGGAATTCCAAAAACATTCAGTACTTC	CASSQQRNSKNIQYF
TRBV29-1	16	-	TRBJ2-5	TRBD2	TGCAGCGTTGAAGAAGGCAGCGGGGGGGCCCAAGAGACCCAGTACTTC	CSVEEGSGGAQETQYF